The rows below give T cell receptor beta chains drawn from one sample of a study of shared clonotypes between healthy human individuals. The table came from immunoSEQ multiplex PCR; TCRdb's copy has only in-frame clones and leaves some out. The data show hundreds of thousands of clones, almost 97% seen once. Sample: naive CD4+ T cells sorted from blood. Receptor source: a woman aged 25 to 45 in good health. Each CDR3 is given with its conserved first and last residue. Fields, in order: clone size, D gene, V gene, J gene, CDR3 protein, CDR3 DNA. The D gene is left open where the match is weak. Some rows mark clone size as missing; the rest say once, few, many or name a class of expanded clone.

-	-	TRBV6-6	TRBJ1-1	CASSFLLANTEAFF	TGTGCCAGCAGCTTCCTCTTAGCGAACACTGAAGCTTTCTTT
-	-	TRBV27	TRBJ1-5	CASSLDRLGNQPQHF	TGTGCCAGCAGTTTAGACAGATTAGGCAATCAGCCCCAGCATTTT
-	TRBD1	TRBV5-1	TRBJ2-5	CASSSTGGQETQYF	TGCGCCAGCAGTTCAACAGGGGGCCAAGAGACCCAGTACTTC
-	TRBD2	TRBV28	TRBJ2-7	CASSPTTSGSLPAF	TGTGCCAGCAGTCCTACTACTAGCGGGAGTCTCCCGGCGTTC
-	-	TRBV6-1	TRBJ2-2	CASVLGARTGELFF	TGTGCCAGCGTACTTGGGGCGAGGACCGGGGAGCTGTTTTTT
-	-	TRBV28	TRBJ2-7	CASSLRPTGHQDF	TGTGCCAGCAGTTTACGCCCGACAGGCCATCAAGACTTC
once	TRBD1	TRBV2	TRBJ1-1	CASSHTRTGSNTEAFF	TGTGCCAGCAGCCATACCCGGACAGGGTCCAACACTGAAGCTTTCTTT
once	-	TRBV5-6	TRBJ2-3	CASSSLSTDTQYF	TGTGCCAGCAGCTCTTTGAGCACAGATACGCAGTATTTT
-	TRBD1	TRBV19	TRBJ1-5	CASTWTGSNQPQHF	TGTGCCAGCACCTGGACAGGTAGCAATCAGCCCCAGCATTTT
-	-	TRBV15	TRBJ1-1	CATSKLLNTEAFF	TGTGCCACCAGCAAGTTACTGAACACTGAAGCTTTCTTT
-	TRBD1	TRBV28	TRBJ1-3	CASSPIETGRRHTIYF	TGTGCCAGCAGTCCTATCGAGACAGGGCGAAGGCACACCATATATTTT
once	-	TRBV5-8	TRBJ2-7	CASSLAASPIYEQYF	TGTGCCAGCAGCTTGGCGGCTAGCCCGATCTACGAGCAGTACTTC
-	-	TRBV29-1	TRBJ2-1	CSVEGYSGLYNEQFF	TGCAGCGTTGAGGGGTACAGCGGCCTTTACAATGAGCAGTTCTTC
-	-	TRBV5-1	TRBJ2-2	CASSQSVARPPGELFF	TGCGCCAGCTCCCAATCGGTTGCACGCCCACCCGGGGAGCTGTTTTTT
-	-	TRBV7-2	TRBJ2-7	CASSSRDLTYEQYF	TGTGCCAGCAGCTCCCGGGACCTAACCTACGAGCAGTACTTC